This TCR beta chain was obtained from a study of shared clonotypes between healthy human individuals. In the study overall: Per donor, CD8 memory used one plate, CD8 naive used two, CD4 memory used three and CD4 naive used three.

Clones were read by immunoSEQ multiplex PCR, and TCRdb kept only the in-frame ones, dropping some. The data hold some 900,000 clones, with approximately 80% observed a single time. CDR3 length equals 14 residues. Germline values: CDR1 SGHNT, CDR2 YYREEE (reference sequence). The J segment lost 2 bases and the V segment lost 3 bases, leaving 2 bases of the junction unmatched. A word on this clone: The same CDR3 arises from other DNA sequences in this sample as well.

The sequence was obtained from a man younger than 30 in good health. Input material: memory CD4+ T cells sorted from blood. This sample's subset: CD45RA-negative fraction. The chain links TRBV5-4 to TRBJ2-7; 10 bases are a match to TRBD1. The CDR3 spells CASSWDRGPYEQYF. The CDR3 region has the DNA TGTGCCAGCAGCTGGGACAGGGGCCCCTACGAGCAGTACTTC.